This section outlines one T cell receptor beta chain sequence together with its context. Its antigen is not known. The CDR3 sequence is 14 residues long. J lost 4 bases, V lost 4 bases, and 0 bases had no gene match. Germline V CDR1 and CDR2: LNHDA, SQIVND (reference sequence). The primer mix had 60 Vbeta and 13 Jbeta primers. The protocol was immunoSEQ multiplex PCR, while the TCRdb copy is restricted to in-frame clones and leaves out a portion. This table holds tens of thousands of clones. The source of the sample is a study of cytomegalovirus exposure and HLA in healthy donors. Study conclusions and caveats: CMV antigen specificity was confirmed in vitro for a few CMV-associated chains. Most likely, a cluster of highly shared sequence variants arose as a sequencing artifact. Researchers reported in a later analysis that common viral pathogens appeared linked to several top clusters. In an earlier analysis, most TCR beta V segments were productive about 87% or about 30% of the time.

The source of this sequence is a woman in her thirties or forties in good health and CMV-seronegative. The chain is built from TRBV19 and TRBJ2-2, with 10 bases aligning to TRBD1. The sample comprised PBMCs. CDR3 amino acids: CASSRTGGTGELFF. CDR3 DNA: TGTGCCAGTAGTAGGACAGGGGGCACCGGGGAGCTGTTTTTT.